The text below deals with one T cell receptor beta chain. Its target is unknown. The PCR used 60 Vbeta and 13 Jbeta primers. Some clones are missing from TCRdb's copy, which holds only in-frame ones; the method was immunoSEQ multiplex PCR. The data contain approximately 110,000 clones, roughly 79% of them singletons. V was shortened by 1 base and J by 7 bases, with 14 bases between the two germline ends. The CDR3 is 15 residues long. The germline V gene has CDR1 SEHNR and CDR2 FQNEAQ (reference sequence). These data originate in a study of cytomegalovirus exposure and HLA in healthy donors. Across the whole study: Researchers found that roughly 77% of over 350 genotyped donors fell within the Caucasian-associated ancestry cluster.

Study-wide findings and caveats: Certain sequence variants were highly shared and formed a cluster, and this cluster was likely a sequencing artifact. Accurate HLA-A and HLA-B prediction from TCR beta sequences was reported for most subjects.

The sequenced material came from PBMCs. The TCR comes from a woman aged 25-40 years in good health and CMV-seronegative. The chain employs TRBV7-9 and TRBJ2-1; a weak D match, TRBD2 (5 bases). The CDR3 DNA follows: TGTGCCAGCAGCTTAGAAGAGGGCCTCGTGAATGAGCAGTTCTTC. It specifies CASSLEEGLVNEQFF.